This TCR beta chain stems from a study of cytomegalovirus exposure and HLA in healthy donors. Germline values: CDR1 SGHTA, CDR2 FQGTGA. V lost 4 bases to trimming and J lost 9 bases, with 10 bases between them. The CDR3 contains 13 residues. Worth noting for this clone: Its cognate antigen is unknown.

Study-level points and caveats: Available immune exposure information was restricted to CMV serostatus only.

This PCR relied on a set of 60 Vbeta primers and 13 Jbeta primers. TCRdb's copy holds only in-frame clones and misses some; the assay was immunoSEQ multiplex PCR. The sample carries around 120,000 clones, around four fifths recorded once. This TCR derives from a man aged 55 to 70 in good health and CMV-seropositive. The V call is TRBV7-3, the J call TRBJ1-6; no clear D. Source material: PBMCs. The CDR3 loop reads CASSSARSSPLHF. The CDR3 region has the DNA TGTGCCAGCAGCTCGGCGCGGAGTTCACCCCTCCACTTT.